The 17 T cell receptor beta chains listed next were all sequenced from one sample in a study of blood T cell repertoires in COVID-19. Assay used: immunoSEQ multiplex PCR; TCRdb lists only in-frame clones, some missing. The sample includes almost 100,000 clones, around nine tenths of them seen just once. The sequencing sample was made of peripheral blood. These receptors were obtained from a man aged 50 to 59 with acute or convalescent COVID-19.

This clone appeared a few times. The J gene is TRBJ1-1, the V gene TRBV6-6; 8 bases fit TRBD1. V gave up 6 bases and J gave up 5 bases; unmatched junction bases: 5. From germline, CDR1 is MNHNY and CDR2 SVGAGI (reference sequence). This CDR3 is 13 amino acids long. CDR3: CASSLDRETEAFF. DNA of the CDR3: TGTGCCAGCAGCTTGGACAGGGAGACTGAAGCTTTCTTT.

The gene calls are TRBV6-1 and TRBJ1-1; no clear D. Germline V CDR1 and CDR2: MNHNS, SASEGT. V was pared by 1 base and J by 5 bases, with 8 bases between. The CDR3 contains 13 residues. CDR3: CASSEVAGTEAFF. As DNA, the CDR3 is TGTGCCAGCAGTGAAGTAGCGGGAACTGAAGCTTTCTTT.

This clone was observed a handful of times. The rearrangement joins TRBV2 to TRBJ2-2; D ambiguous. The CDR3 extends over 12 amino acids. Trimming left V 6 bases short and J 5 bases short, with 7 bases between. Per germline, CDR1 SNHLY and CDR2 FYNNEI. Written as DNA, the CDR3 is TGTGCCAGCAGCGGCAGGACCGGGGAGCTGTTTTTT. It yields the protein CASSGRTGELFF.

The CDR3 nucleotides are TGTGCCAGCAGCCGACTACCGGGTGAGCAGTTCTTC. Translated: CASSRLPGEQFF. The chain uses TRBV12-3 or TRBV12-4 and TRBJ2-1; possible D gene TRBD2, 5 bases. Trimming removed 6 bases at V and 9 bases at J, with 12 bases between. The CDR3 is 12 amino acids.

The rearrangement links TRBV2 to TRBJ1-1; D may be TRBD1 (6 bases). Trimming pared 2 bases from V and 9 bases from J, leaving 19 bases between. The CDR3 sequence is 15 residues long. Germline V lookup: CDR1 SNHLY, CDR2 FYNNEI. CDR3 bases: TGTGCCAGCAGTGAATTCGGGGGGCGAGTCACGAAAGCTTTCTTT. Residues: CASSEFGGRVTKAFF.

This clone was seen a handful of times. The chain recombines TRBV11-3 with TRBJ2-1, with D perhaps TRBD2 (5 bases). Trimming removed 4 bases from V and 3 bases from J, with 7 bases in between. Germline V lookup: CDR1 SGHNT, CDR2 YENEEA. The CDR3 has 13 amino acids. The CDR3 sequence: CASSSRGYNEQFF. The CDR3, as DNA: TGTGCCAGCAGCTCCCGGGGCTACAATGAGCAGTTCTTC.

The V call is TRBV9, the J call TRBJ1-1; 8 bases fit TRBD1. Germline CDR1 reads SGDLS; CDR2 reads YYNGEE. This CDR3 spans 13 amino acids. The V segment lost 4 bases and the J segment 7 bases; nucleotides outside the gene matches: 6. The CDR3 DNA follows: TGTGCCAGCAGCCGTGGACAGGGAGATGAAGCTTTCTTT. It is translated as CASSRGQGDEAFF.

This rearrangement joins TRBV7-6 to TRBJ1-6, with a possible D match to TRBD1 (6 bases). The CDR3 length is 15 residues. Trimming removed 0 bases at V and 7 bases at J, with 10 bases between. The germline gives CDR1 SGHVS, CDR2 FNYEAQ. CDR3: CASSLAQGLNSPLHF. The CDR3 bases are TGTGCCAGCAGCTTAGCACAGGGTCTGAATTCACCCCTCCACTTT.

V and J are TRBV4-1 and TRBJ1-1; 9 nucleotides match TRBD1. CDR1 MGHRA and CDR2 YSYEKL come from the germline V gene. V lost 1 base to trimming and J lost 0 bases; unmatched junction nucleotides: 3. The CDR3 runs to 16 residues. The CDR3 here is CASSQVTGGLNTEAFF. The CDR3 bases are TGCGCCAGCAGCCAAGTGACAGGGGGTTTGAACACTGAAGCTTTCTTT.

J is TRBJ2-7 and V is TRBV4-2; TRBD1 matches 8 bases. The V segment lost 8 bases and the J segment 5 bases; nucleotides outside the gene matches: 2. The germline CDR1 and CDR2 sequences are LGHNA and YNFKEQ. The CDR3 has 11 residues. The CDR3 nucleotides read TGTGCCAGCGGACAGGGTAACGAGCAGTACTTC. Translated: CASGQGNEQYF.

The chain links TRBV7-6 to TRBJ2-1, with 8 bases matching TRBD2. In germline, CDR1 is SGHVS, CDR2 FNYEAQ. This CDR3 has 16 residues. Unmatched junction bases numbered 7, after V lost 4 bases and J lost 2 bases. The CDR3 DNA follows: TGTGCCAGCAGCTCCTTAGCGGGAACAGCCTACAATGAGCAGTTCTTC. The encoded protein is CASSSLAGTAYNEQFF.

The CDR3 nucleotides read TGTGCCAGTAACCCTAGCGGGAGAAGCACAGATACGCAGTATTTT. This sequence encodes CASNPSGRSTDTQYF. The chain joins TRBV19 to TRBJ2-3, with TRBD2 identical over 10 bases. J lost 0 bases, V lost 7 bases, and 4 bases had no gene match. Germline values: CDR1 LNHDA, CDR2 SQIVND (reference sequence). The CDR3 consists of 15 residues.

The table lists this clone with a count of one. V and J are TRBV24-1 and TRBJ2-1; TRBD1 matches 8 bases. From germline, CDR1 is KGHDR and CDR2 SFDVKD. J lost 10 bases, V lost 1 base, and 11 bases had no gene match. The CDR3 consists of 16 residues. The CDR3 DNA reads as TGTGCCACCAGTGATTTCCCAACCTCAGGGGGCGTCGAGCAGTTCTTC. Protein sequence: CATSDFPTSGGVEQFF.

The chain recombines TRBV10-3 with TRBJ1-2, with 7 bases that match TRBD1. J gave up 8 bases and V 4 bases, and 10 bases lay outside the gene matches. The CDR3 runs 14 residues. The germline V gene encodes CDR1 ENHRY and CDR2 SYGVKD. CDR3 nucleotides: TGTGCCATCAGTGGGCAGGGGGGCATGGCCGGCTACACCTTC. This translates into CAISGQGGMAGYTF.

The V call is TRBV6-6, the J call TRBJ1-2, with 7 nucleotides matching TRBD1. V shed 5 bases and J 2 bases; nucleotides not matched to a gene: 8. Germline V gene sequence: CDR1 MNHNY, CDR2 SVGAGI (reference sequence). The CDR3 sequence is 15 residues long. The DNA of the CDR3 is TGTGCCAGCAGTAACGGGGACAGACCCAACTATGGCTACACCTTC. It is translated as CASSNGDRPNYGYTF.

V is TRBV2 and J is TRBJ2-2, with TRBD1 as a possible D gene (6 bases). V was pared by 2 bases and J by 0 bases, with 10 bases between. Germline CDR1 and CDR2: SNHLY and FYNNEI. The CDR3 covers 16 residues. In nucleotides, the CDR3 is TGTGCCAGCAGTGAAAGGGACATAGCGAACACCGGGGAGCTGTTTTTT. Translating it yields CASSERDIANTGELFF.

The rearrangement uses TRBV2 and TRBJ2-7; weak D call: TRBD1 (5 bases). Trimming took 0 bases from V and 4 from J, leaving 13 bases between them. Looked up from germline, CDR1 is SNHLY and CDR2 is FYNNEI. The CDR3 extends over 15 amino acids. Written as DNA, the CDR3 is TGTGCCAGCAGTGAAGCGCAGGGAAAAGGGTACGAGCAGTACTTC. It specifies CASSEAQGKGYEQYF.